The 16 T cell receptor beta chains reported below all come from one sample, sequenced in a study of blood T cells in healthy people across ages. Primers used in a second PCR of about 6 to 11 cycles were a sample-barcoded 5' primer and a J-beta primer mix. TCRdb re-called the 5' RACE reads with MiXCR, one entry per CDR3 protein. Of 1.8 million or so distinct CDR3 sequences in the sample, roughly 43% were seen once. Source material: blood. These receptors originate from a human donor in good health.

This clonotype showed up many times. The chain employs TRBV29-1 and TRBJ2-1; 7 positions agree with TRBD1. The CDR3 length is 14 residues. Germline assignment: CDR1 SQVTM and CDR2 ANQGSEA. With 6 bases clipped from V and 4 bases from J, the junction kept 9 bases outside the gene matches. The CDR3 DNA is TGCAGCGTCATGACAGGGAGAGTTTACAATGAGCAGTTCTTC. Translation: CSVMTGRVYNEQFF.

The rearrangement uses TRBV9 and TRBJ2-5; TRBD2 agrees at 8 bases. Germline V gene lookup returns CDR1 SGDLS and CDR2 YYNGEE. The CDR3 covers 14 residues. V shed 0 bases, J shed 5 bases, and the junction held 3 bases outside the gene matches. The CDR3 sequence is CASSVAREGETQYF. In DNA form, the CDR3 reads TGTGCCAGCAGCGTAGCACGGGAGGGTGAGACCCAGTACTTC.

The chain joins TRBV9 to TRBJ2-1; D possibly matches TRBD1 or TRBD2 (6 bases each). V lost 0 bases and J lost 0, with 7 bases in between. CDR3 size: 15 residues. Germline values: CDR1 SGDLS, CDR2 YYNGEE. The CDR3 DNA is TGTGCCAGCAGCGTAGCGGGGGCCTCCTACAATGAGCAGTTCTTC. The encoded protein is CASSVAGASYNEQFF.

This clonotype has a handful of counts. The chain has TRBV4-2 and TRBJ2-5, with 7 bases that match TRBD1. Germline CDR1 reads LGHNA; CDR2 reads YNFKEQ. This CDR3 is built from 15 residues. Unmatched junction bases numbered 6, after V lost 3 bases and J lost 2 bases. The CDR3 loop is CASSQEQGVQETQYF. The DNA of the CDR3 is TGTGCCAGCAGCCAGGAGCAGGGGGTTCAAGAGACCCAGTACTTC.

The chain employs TRBV7-9 and TRBJ2-1; D is possibly TRBD1 (8 bases). Deletions cut 5 bases from V and 2 bases from J, with 19 bases between. This CDR3 has 17 residues. Germline CDR1 reads SEHNR; CDR2 reads FQNEAQ (reference sequence). CDR3 sequence: CASSPRRTGRAYNEQFF. In nucleotides, the CDR3 is TGTGCCAGCAGCCCGCGACGGACAGGGAGGGCCTACAATGAGCAGTTCTTC. Full variable domain (missing parts from reference TRBV7-9 and TRBJ2-1): DTGVSQNPRHKITKRGQNVTFRCDPISEHNRLYWYRQTLGQGPEFLTYFQNEAQLEKSRLLSDRFSAERPKGSFSTLEIQRTEQGDSAMYLCASSPRRTGRAYNEQFFGPGTRLTVL.

This clonotype was picked up a small number of times. This chain links TRBV6-5 with TRBJ2-5; 9 bases map to TRBD2. V trimming: 4 bases; J trimming: 5 bases; junction bases outside the gene matches: 11. This CDR3 is 16 amino acids long. CDR1 MNHEY and CDR2 SVGAGI come from the germline V gene. Here the CDR3 reads CASSLHSGGLRETQYF. Written as DNA, the CDR3 is TGTGCCAGCAGTTTGCACAGCGGGGGGCTCCGGGAGACCCAGTACTTC.

This clonotype has more than one count but fewer than ten. This chain links TRBV10-3 with TRBJ2-7; D unresolved. V was shortened by 3 bases and J by 2 bases, with 5 bases between the two germline ends. CDR1 and CDR2 (germline): ENHRY, SYGVKD. The CDR3 has 12 residues. CDR3 amino acids: CAISEATYEQYF. CDR3 nucleotides: TGTGCCATCAGTGAAGCGACCTACGAGCAGTACTTC.

This clonotype was observed once. The genes are TRBV29-1 and TRBJ2-1; TRBD2 matches 10 bases. V lost 3 bases, J lost 10 bases, and 15 bases stayed unmatched. This CDR3 is 16 amino acids long. From germline, CDR1 is SQVTM and CDR2 ANQGSEA. CDR3 residues: CSVEMGEIAGGREQFF. In DNA, the CDR3 is TGCAGCGTTGAGATGGGAGAAATAGCGGGGGGTCGGGAGCAGTTCTTC.

Here the CDR3 reads CASRRAGGNTEAFF. CDR3 nucleotides: TGTGCCAGCAGGAGGGCCGGAGGGAACACTGAAGCTTTCTTT. The chain combines TRBV7-2 with TRBJ1-1, with unresolved D. The CDR3 runs 14 residues. The V gene lost 6 bases and the J gene lost 1 base, with 12 bases spanning the gap. The V gene's germline CDR1 is SGHTA and CDR2 FQGNSA.

This clonotype occurred a few times. The V call is TRBV29-1, the J call TRBJ1-2; 8 positions agree with TRBD1. Germline-derived CDR1 and CDR2 are SQVTM and ANQGSEA. The junction had 4 bases not matched to a gene; V was cut back by 8 bases and J by 2 bases. This CDR3 is 12 amino acids long. This CDR3 reads CSIGQGNYGYTF. DNA of the CDR3: TGCAGCATTGGACAGGGAAACTATGGCTACACCTTC.

This rearrangement joins TRBV7-2 to TRBJ1-1; D gene uncertain. The CDR3 sequence is 12 residues long. Germline CDR1 reads SGHTA; CDR2 reads FQGNSA. V was shortened by 2 bases and J by 8 bases, with 9 bases between the two germline ends. The CDR3 nucleotides are TGTGCCAGCAGCTTATTCAGTCAAGAAGCTTTCTTT. Amino acids: CASSLFSQEAFF.

This clonotype was detected many times. The chain carries TRBV29-1 and TRBJ2-5; D may be TRBD2 (5 bases). The V gene's germline CDR1 is SQVTM and CDR2 ANQGSEA. V was trimmed by 2 bases and J by 2 bases, leaving 6 bases between them. This CDR3 is 12 amino acids long. The CDR3 loop is CSVEPGQETQYF. The CDR3 DNA reads TGCAGCGTTGAACCGGGGCAAGAGACCCAGTACTTC.

This chain links TRBV5-1 with TRBJ2-7; 9 nucleotides agree with TRBD1. Unmatched junction bases numbered 10, after V lost 7 bases and J lost 8 bases. The CDR3 consists of 13 residues. Germline assignment: CDR1 SGHRS and CDR2 YFSETQ. The CDR3 DNA reads TGCGCCAGCCAACCCGGGACAGGGTACAAGCAGTACTTC. The encoded protein is CASQPGTGYKQYF.

This clonotype was recorded at least ten times. The chain has TRBV7-2 and TRBJ2-7, with TRBD1 matching over 7 bases. The germline V gene encodes CDR1 SGHTA and CDR2 FQGNSA. The CDR3 runs 14 residues. V was clipped by 4 bases and J by 3 bases; unmatched bases: 6. The CDR3 sequence is CASSSRQGDYEQYF. CDR3 nucleotide sequence: TGTGCCAGCAGCTCCCGACAGGGTGACTACGAGCAGTACTTC.

The chain is built from TRBV11-1 and TRBJ2-7; D is ambiguous. Trimming cost V 5 bases and J 4 bases, with 18 bases left between them. The germline CDR1 and CDR2 sequences are SGHAT and FQDESV (reference sequence). The CDR3 is made up of 15 amino acids. The CDR3: CASSPLFEWGYEQYF. CDR3 DNA sequence: TGTGCCAGCAGCCCTCTCTTCGAATGGGGTTACGAGCAGTACTTC.

CDR3: CASARDTNEKLFF. The CDR3 DNA reads TGTGCCAGCGCCAGGGATACTAATGAAAAACTGTTTTTT. The chain carries TRBV6-5 and TRBJ1-4; a weak D match, TRBD1 (5 bases). CDR3 length: 13 amino acids. Trimming stripped 8 bases from V and 2 bases from J, with 9 bases between. Germline CDR1 MNHEY, CDR2 SVGAGI.